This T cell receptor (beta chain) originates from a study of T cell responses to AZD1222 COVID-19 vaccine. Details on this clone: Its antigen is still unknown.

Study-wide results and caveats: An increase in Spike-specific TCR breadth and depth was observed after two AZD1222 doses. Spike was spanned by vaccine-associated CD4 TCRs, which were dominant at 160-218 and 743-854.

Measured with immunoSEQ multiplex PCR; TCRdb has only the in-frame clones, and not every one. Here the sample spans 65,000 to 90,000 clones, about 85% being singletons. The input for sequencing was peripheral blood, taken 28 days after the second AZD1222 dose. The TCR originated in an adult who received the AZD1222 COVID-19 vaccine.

CDR3 sequence: CASSLGGRTNTEAFF. For the CDR3, the DNA is TGTGCCAGCAGCCTAGGGGGCAGAACAAACACTGAAGCTTTCTTT. The chain carries TRBV9 and TRBJ1-1; 7 nucleotides match TRBD1. Per germline, CDR1 SGDLS and CDR2 YYNGEE. The V and J ends lost 4 bases and 2 bases, in that order; junction bases with no gene match: 8. The CDR3 sequence is 15 residues long.